The T cell receptor (beta chain) under discussion was sequenced for a study of T-cell memory formation after mild COVID-19. Study background: Largely donor-specific TCR clusters were found.

This CDR3 has 14 amino acids. V was pared by 6 bases and J by 7 bases, with 11 bases of the junction left unmatched. CDR1 is LGHDT and CDR2 is YNNKEL in the germline V gene (reference sequence). Remarks on this clonotype: What it binds is not known.

TCRdb passed the 5' RACE reads through MiXCR, listing each CDR3 protein once. The data show some 320,000 distinct CDR3 sequences, approximately 15% seen once. Overall study findings and caveats: Most CD4+ clones that shrank were in CM and EM, while CD8+ ones turned up in EMRA. Confirmation was lacking for SARS-CoV-2 specificity of second-wave clones that peaked on day 37. Clones contracting over day 15 to 85 were CD4/CD8 balanced, with later expanders leaning CD4+.

The sequence derives from a man younger than 35 who had mild COVID-19 (a few samples of this study predate the infection). Cell type and time point are not known. J is TRBJ2-7 and V is TRBV3-1; 8 bases map to TRBD1. Sequenced sample: PBMCs or a T cell subset sorted from them (not recorded which). In DNA form, the CDR3 reads TGTGCCAGCAGTCAGGGGGCAGGAACCGGGGAGCAGTACTTC. Protein sequence: CASSQGAGTGEQYF.